Below are 22 T cell receptor beta chains sequenced from a single sample in a study of blood T cells in healthy people across ages. It was with a sample-barcoded 5' primer and a J-beta primer mix that a second PCR of roughly 7 to 12 cycles was run. TCRdb ran MiXCR on the 5' RACE reads and lists one entry per CDR3 protein. The sample records about 1.5 million distinct CDR3 sequences, 35% to 45% being singletons. The sample consisted of blood. All receptors derive from a young woman in good health.

J is TRBJ2-7 and V is TRBV29-1; tentatively, D is TRBD1 (5 bases). Between the trimmed V and J ends, which lost 4 bases and 3 bases, there was a span of 10 bases. Germline assignment: CDR1 SQVTM and CDR2 ANQGSEA. CDR3 length: 12 residues. The CDR3 spells CSVGSQGYEQYF. Written as DNA, the CDR3 is TGCAGCGTTGGAAGTCAGGGCTACGAGCAGTACTTC.

V usage is TRBV7-2 and J usage is TRBJ2-7, with D hard to call. V gave up 0 bases and J gave up 0 bases, with 9 bases separating them. There are 15 residues in the CDR3. Per germline, CDR1 SGHTA and CDR2 FQGNSA. CDR3 region: CASSLAYISSYEQYF. Here the CDR3 DNA reads TGTGCCAGCAGCTTAGCCTATATTAGCTCCTACGAGCAGTACTTC.

This chain connects TRBV12-3 or TRBV12-4 to TRBJ2-7; D gene unclear. The DNA end favors TRBJ2-5, so the J call may be wrong. The CDR3 covers 12 residues. The CDR3 sequence is CASSLSLGTQYF. The CDR3 DNA is TGTGCCAGCAGTTTAAGCCTCGGGACCCAGTACTTC.

This chain joins TRBV29-1 and TRBJ1-1; perhaps TRBD1 as D (6 bases). The CDR3 has 14 amino acids. CDR1 is SQVTM, CDR2 ANQGSEA, per germline. Trimming cost V 3 bases and J 4 bases, with 15 bases left between them. The CDR3 protein is CSVDHSGAPTEAFF. The CDR3 DNA reads as TGCAGCGTTGACCATTCGGGGGCGCCCACTGAAGCTTTCTTT.

This clonotype was seen only once. This could be a read error, since a much larger clone is one nucleotide away. V and J are TRBV2 and TRBJ2-7; D uncertain. This CDR3 has 13 residues. V dropped 1 base and J dropped 7 bases, with 11 bases sitting between them. CDR1 and CDR2 (germline): SNHLY, FYNNEI. The CDR3 DNA reads TGTGCCAGCAGTGAAGGATGGAACAATGAGCAGTACTTC. Amino acids: CASSEGWNNEQYF.

V and J are TRBV4-2 and TRBJ2-1; no clear D gene. Germline-derived CDR1 and CDR2 are LGHNA and YNFKEQ. CDR3 length equals 14 residues. V was trimmed by 3 bases and J by 5 bases, leaving 11 bases between them. CDR3 amino acids: CASSQTSGDNEQFF. CDR3 bases: TGTGCCAGCAGCCAGACCTCAGGAGACAATGAGCAGTTCTTC.

About this clonotype: A much larger clone differs by one base, so this may be a read error. The rearrangement links TRBV6-2 or TRBV6-3 to TRBJ2-7; no firm D call. The CDR3 contains 13 residues. The ends were cut back, 0 bases at V and 2 bases at J, with 5 bases in the middle. The V gene's germline CDR1 is MNHEY and CDR2 SVGEGT. Here the CDR3 reads CASSYSRTYEQYF. CDR3 nucleotides: TGTGCCAGCAGTTACTCGAGAACCTACGAGCAGTACTTC.

CDR3 loop: CAWSVGTPYNEQYF. Written as DNA, the CDR3 is TGTGCCTGGAGTGTCGGTACTCCCTACAATGAGCAGTACTTC. The V call is TRBV30, the J call TRBJ2-1; D gene uncertain. The closer fit of TRBJ2-7 to the DNA end suggests the J call may be wrong. CDR1 is GTSNPN and CDR2 is SVGIG in the germline V gene (reference sequence). The CDR3 loop spans 14 amino acids.

The chain uses TRBV4-3 and TRBJ1-2; D perhaps matches TRBD1 (5 bases). The CDR3 runs to 15 residues. Per germline, CDR1 LGHNA and CDR2 YSLEER. With 3 bases removed from V and 5 bases from J, the gap between germline ends came to 16 bases. CDR3 in DNA: TGCGCCAGCAGCCAGATCCCGGGGGGGTTATATGGCTACACCTTC. It translates to CASSQIPGGLYGYTF.

The chain joins TRBV7-2 to TRBJ2-3, with a weak D call TRBD1 (5 bases). The V and J ends lost 3 bases and 1 base respectively, with 14 bases between them. The length of the CDR3 is 16 residues. Germline CDR1 and CDR2: SGHTA and FQGNSA. CDR3 sequence (DNA): TGTGCCAGCAGCTTTTCCGGCAGGGCCCGCACAGATACGCAGTATTTT. Translating gives CASSFSGRARTDTQYF.

This clonotype was observed a handful of times. The genes are TRBV5-6 and TRBJ2-7; 8 nucleotides agree with TRBD1. The ends lost 4 bases at V and 1 base at J; junction bases unmatched: 7. Germline-derived CDR1 and CDR2 are SGHDT and YYEEEE. CDR3 length: 15 residues. CDR3 residues: CASSPYRGRSYEQYF. The CDR3, as DNA: TGTGCCAGCAGCCCTTACAGGGGGAGGTCCTACGAGCAGTACTTC.

This clonotype was seen a few times. The rearrangement joins TRBV7-6 to TRBJ1-5; D uncertain. The CDR3 spans 14 residues. The germline CDR1 and CDR2 sequences are SGHVS and FNYEAQ. V was trimmed by 4 bases and J by 6 bases, leaving 13 bases between them. The CDR3 region is CASSSIRSRQPQHF. DNA of the CDR3: TGTGCCAGCAGCTCCATAAGATCCCGTCAGCCCCAGCATTTT. The whole variable domain, remainder taken from reference TRBV7-6 and TRBJ1-5, is GAGVSQSPRYKVTKRGQDVALRCDPISGHVSLYWYRQALGQGPEFLTYFNYEAQQDKSGLPNDRFSAERPEGSISTLTIQRTEQRDSAMYRCASSSIRSRQPQHFGDGTRLSIL.

This clonotype has a count of ten or more. The chain links TRBV6-5 to TRBJ1-2; no clear D. V was trimmed by 0 bases and J by 4 bases, leaving 12 bases between them. Germline assignment: CDR1 MNHEY and CDR2 SVGAGI. CDR3 length equals 15 residues. The CDR3 bases are TGTGCCAGCAGTTACTCGAAGAATTCCGTCTATGGCTACACCTTC. It yields the protein CASSYSKNSVYGYTF.

This chain joins TRBV4-1 and TRBJ2-5, with 7 bases lining up with TRBD2. Germline CDR1 MGHRA, CDR2 YSYEKL. J lost 13 bases, V lost 0 bases, and 11 bases had no gene match. The CDR3 loop spans 14 amino acids. CDR3: CASSQDARTSALYF. The CDR3 coding sequence is TGCGCCAGCAGCCAAGATGCTCGGACTAGTGCCCTGTACTTC.

V gene TRBV7-2 combines with J gene TRBJ1-1, with 9 bases aligning to TRBD1. Germline V CDR1 and CDR2: SGHTA, FQGNSA. The CDR3 loop spans 16 amino acids. Trimming cost V 3 bases and J 2 bases; bases outside gene matches: 7. Written as DNA, the CDR3 is TGTGCCAGCAGCTTGCAAACAGGGGGCCCTAACACTGAAGCTTTCTTT. It encodes CASSLQTGGPNTEAFF.

J is TRBJ1-1 and V is TRBV20-1; 7 positions agree with TRBD1. CDR1 and CDR2 from the germline V gene are DFQATT and SNEGSKA (reference sequence). This CDR3 region has 15 residues. Losses at the gene ends were 1 base for V and 1 base for J; bases not matched to a gene: 6. CDR3 sequence (DNA): TGCAGTGCTAGAGGGCCCGGGACAGAGAACACTGAAGCTTTCTTT. This sequence encodes CSARGPGTENTEAFF.

This clonotype was recorded many times. This chain uses TRBV10-3 with TRBJ1-2, with TRBD1 matching 9 bases. Germline loops: CDR1 ENHRY, CDR2 SYGVKD. The CDR3 has 13 residues. The V and J ends lost 4 bases and 6 bases, in that order; junction bases with no gene match: 3. CDR3 coding DNA: TGTGCCATCAGTGGGACAGGGGTTGATGGCTACACCTTC. Encoded protein: CAISGTGVDGYTF.

This clonotype has only a few counts. This chain uses TRBV20-1 with TRBJ1-1; possibly TRBD1 for D (6 bases). The V gene's germline CDR1 is DFQATT and CDR2 SNEGSKA (reference sequence). CDR3 length: 13 amino acids. V shed 2 bases and J shed 7 bases, with 14 bases lying between them. Here the CDR3 reads CSARTGAPVEAFF. The CDR3 coding sequence is TGCAGTGCTAGAACGGGGGCGCCCGTTGAAGCTTTCTTT.

The chain links TRBV27 to TRBJ2-1, with 12 bases aligning to TRBD2. This CDR3 is built from 17 residues. Germline V lookup: CDR1 MNHEY, CDR2 SMNVEV (reference sequence). J lost 8 bases, V lost 5 bases, and 13 bases had no gene match. DNA of the CDR3: TGTGCCAGCAGTCATCCGGGACTAGCGGGCCAGCCCCATGAGCAGTTCTTC. Translation gives CASSHPGLAGQPHEQFF.

The chain combines TRBV6-5 with TRBJ1-5; D not certain. The CDR3 extends over 15 amino acids. Germline CDR1 and CDR2: MNHEY and SVGAGI. Trimming took 2 bases from V and 6 from J, leaving 14 bases between them. CDR3 DNA sequence: TGTGCCAGCAGTTACAAGGGAGGGTTGGGTCAGCCCCAGCATTTT. It yields the protein CASSYKGGLGQPQHF.

This clonotype has a count of ten or more. The chain carries TRBV27 and TRBJ2-1; D is perhaps TRBD2 (6 bases). V was trimmed by 2 bases and J by 0 bases, leaving 8 bases between them. The CDR3 contains 15 residues. Germline loops: CDR1 MNHEY, CDR2 SMNVEV (reference sequence). The CDR3 DNA follows: TGTGCCAGCAGTTTAATCGGGAGCTCCTACAATGAGCAGTTCTTC. Translation gives CASSLIGSSYNEQFF.

The J gene is TRBJ2-1, the V gene TRBV7-2; D is tentatively TRBD1 or TRBD2 (6 bases each). The CDR3 runs to 14 residues. Germline-derived CDR1 and CDR2 are SGHTA and FQGNSA. V was trimmed by 3 bases and J by 6 bases, leaving 12 bases between them. This chain's CDR3 is CASSLTGAVNEQFF. The DNA for the CDR3 is TGTGCCAGCAGCTTGACGGGGGCCGTCAATGAGCAGTTCTTC.